This T cell receptor (beta chain) was documented in a study of control samples from healthy donors and cancer patients (dated by TCRdb to the early 2020s). CDR1 and CDR2 were assigned from the germline V gene as MGHDK and SYGVNS. Including the terminal cysteine and phenylalanine, the CDR3 comprises 16 residues. The DNA shown is the 48-base CDR3, in frame from base 1. The junction shows trimming of 7 bases on V and 4 bases on J, plus 22 bases between the germline ends. As to this clone: Its antigen is still unknown.

The library was generated by the immunoSEQ multiplex PCR assay. TCRdb stores this immuneACCESS table with in-frame sequences only. Part of the clones is absent; in the studies checked, under half of the shortfall reflects unresolved V genes, and no reason is known for the rest. This sample's table carries approximately 190,000 clones. The top ten hold roughly 2% of the sample. The chain uses TRBV25-1 and TRBJ2-5, with the D gene possibly TRBD1 or TRBD2, each one fitting 7 bases. Sequenced material: blood. This receptor was taken from a woman aged 25 to 39 in good health. The sequenced DNA is TGTGCCAGCACCGACAGGGAGGGGAAGGCAGGAGAGACCCAGTACTTC. This sequence encodes CASTDREGKAGETQYF.